A selection of T cell receptor beta chains follows, all from one sample in a study of cytomegalovirus exposure and HLA in healthy donors. Data came from immunoSEQ multiplex PCR; TCRdb stores just in-frame clones and leaves some out. The sample lists 150,000 or so clones; around 80% were seen once. The sample was PBMCs. Receptor source: a man in his late teens or twenties in good health and CMV-seropositive. CDR3s include the opening cysteine and the closing phenylalanine or tryptophan. The D gene is left open where the match is weak.

CDR3 protein: CASSSLDRDGSYGYTF; V gene: TRBV11-2; D gene: TRBD1; J gene: TRBJ1-2
CDR3 protein: CASSLTTSSYNEQFF; V gene: TRBV5-1; D gene: -; J gene: TRBJ2-1
CDR3 protein: CASSELGGVTYNEQFF; V gene: TRBV25-1; D gene: -; J gene: TRBJ2-1
CDR3 protein: CASSIVNRADYEQYF; V gene: TRBV19; D gene: -; J gene: TRBJ2-7
CDR3 protein: CASSSPSGTGAAYEQYF; V gene: TRBV28; D gene: TRBD1; J gene: TRBJ2-7
CDR3 protein: CASSSGSGVNIQYF; V gene: TRBV5-1; D gene: TRBD2; J gene: TRBJ2-4
CDR3 protein: CASSPNYGYTF; V gene: TRBV6-1; D gene: -; J gene: TRBJ1-2
CDR3 protein: CASSLTGTTDTQYF; V gene: TRBV5-1; D gene: -; J gene: TRBJ2-3
CDR3 protein: CASSLTPTATYEQYF; V gene: TRBV7-2; D gene: -; J gene: TRBJ2-7
CDR3 protein: CASMRVGKLFF; V gene: TRBV28; D gene: -; J gene: TRBJ1-4
CDR3 protein: CASMRGNGYTF; V gene: TRBV19; D gene: -; J gene: TRBJ1-2
CDR3 protein: CASSSSDRVNTEAFF; V gene: TRBV5-4; D gene: TRBD1; J gene: TRBJ1-1
CDR3 protein: CASSPPRPENTGELFF; V gene: TRBV5-4; D gene: -; J gene: TRBJ2-2
CDR3 protein: CASSDNAWAADTQYF; V gene: TRBV6-4; D gene: -; J gene: TRBJ2-3
CDR3 protein: CASRPTGMSLEKLFF; V gene: TRBV2; D gene: -; J gene: TRBJ1-4
CDR3 protein: CASSEALGQRYQPQHF; V gene: TRBV6-1; D gene: TRBD1; J gene: TRBJ1-5
CDR3 protein: CASSFRGQSYEQYF; V gene: TRBV28; D gene: TRBD1; J gene: TRBJ2-7
CDR3 protein: CASSVSAGEQFF; V gene: TRBV6-1; D gene: -; J gene: TRBJ2-1
CDR3 protein: CASSLQFPAGATDTQYF; V gene: TRBV5-1; D gene: TRBD2; J gene: TRBJ2-3
CDR3 protein: CASSLLYEQYF; V gene: TRBV11-2; D gene: -; J gene: TRBJ2-7
CDR3 protein: CASSQRETGDYEQYF; V gene: TRBV28; D gene: TRBD1; J gene: TRBJ2-7
CDR3 protein: CASSFGLTGREMLYF; V gene: TRBV28; D gene: -; J gene: TRBJ2-7
CDR3 protein: CASSLTGWRIGELFF; V gene: TRBV7-9; D gene: -; J gene: TRBJ2-2
CDR3 protein: CASSQGQGTPQHF; V gene: TRBV4-1; D gene: TRBD1; J gene: TRBJ1-5
CDR3 protein: CASSLGTGVYEQYF; V gene: TRBV7-2; D gene: TRBD1; J gene: TRBJ2-7
CDR3 protein: CASRLAPQGEKNIQYF; V gene: TRBV21-1; D gene: -; J gene: TRBJ2-4